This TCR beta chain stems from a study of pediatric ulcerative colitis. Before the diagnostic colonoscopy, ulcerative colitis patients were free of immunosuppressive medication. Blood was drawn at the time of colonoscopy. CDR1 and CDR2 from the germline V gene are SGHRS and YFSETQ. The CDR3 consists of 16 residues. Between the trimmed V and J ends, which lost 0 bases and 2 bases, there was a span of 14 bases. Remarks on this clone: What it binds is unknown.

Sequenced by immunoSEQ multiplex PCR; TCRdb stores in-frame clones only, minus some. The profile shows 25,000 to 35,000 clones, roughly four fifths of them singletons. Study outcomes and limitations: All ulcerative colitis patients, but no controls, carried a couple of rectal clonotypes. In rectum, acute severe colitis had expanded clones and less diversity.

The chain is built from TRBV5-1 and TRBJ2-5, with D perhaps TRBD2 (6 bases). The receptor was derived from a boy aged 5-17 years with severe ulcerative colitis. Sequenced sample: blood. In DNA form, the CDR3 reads TGCGCCAGCAGCTTGGGGAGGGGAAGTCGACAAGAGACCCAGTACTTC. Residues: CASSLGRGSRQETQYF.